This paragraph covers one TCR beta chain sequence. In the study's own analysis: Estimation of nucleated cell counts relied on the amplification of reference gene primers. Some clones are missing from TCRdb's copy, which holds only in-frame ones; the method was immunoSEQ multiplex PCR. V, J and clone size are those of that table, while D and trimming were read from the DNA. The repertoire holds about 17,000 clones, with approximately 90% as singletons. This record comes from a study of blood T cell repertoires in COVID-19. Study-wide background: COVID-19 samples collected from the United States, Italy and Spain covered acute and convalescent phases. T cells, B-cell-depleted T cells, or PBMCs supplied cDNA or gDNA.

Germline trimming cut 4 bases from V and 4 bases from J; bases unmatched to any gene: 6. The CDR3 is 15 residues long. Germline CDR1 and CDR2: LGHDT and YNNKEL (reference sequence). The chain is built from TRBV3-1 (or the pseudogene TRBV3-2) and TRBJ1-2; 10 bases are a match to TRBD1. Sequenced sample: peripheral blood. The receptor comes from a man aged 45-60 years with active COVID-19. Written as DNA, the CDR3 is TGTGCCAGCAGCCGGGGACAGGGGCTCAGCTATGGCTACACCTTC. Its protein product is CASSRGQGLSYGYTF.